These 15 T cell receptor beta chains originate from one sample sequenced in a study of T cell changes during pregnancy in multiple sclerosis. Measured with immunoSEQ multiplex PCR; TCRdb has only the in-frame clones, and not every one. This sample carries almost 40,000 clones, about 90% of them seen once, and the ten largest clones take under 0.4%. The sample consisted of CD4+ T cells from peripheral blood mononuclear cells, taken in the third trimester of pregnancy. Every receptor here comes from a female donor in good health, enrolled as a control in a pregnancy study.

CDR3 in DNA: TGCAGCGTGTGGGCCCAGGGGCCGAATGGCTACACCTTC. Translating gives CSVWAQGPNGYTF. The V gene is TRBV29-1, the J gene TRBJ1-2; D perhaps matches TRBD1 (6 bases). Trimming shortened V by 6 bases and J by 6 bases, and 17 bases separated the two germline ends. CDR3 length: 13 amino acids. Germline CDR1 reads SQVTM; CDR2 reads ANQGSEA.

The chain couples TRBV28 to TRBJ2-5, with a possible D match to TRBD1 (6 bases). V lost 3 bases to trimming and J lost 3 bases, with 20 bases between them. Germline V lookup: CDR1 MDHEN, CDR2 SYDVKM. This CDR3 has 17 amino acids. CDR3 sequence: CASSLGYRQVGEETQYF. The CDR3, as DNA: TGTGCCAGCAGTTTGGGTTACCGACAGGTGGGGGAAGAGACCCAGTACTTC.

In this sample, this clone turned up once. V and J are TRBV7-8 and TRBJ1-1; D is ambiguous. V dropped 5 bases and J dropped 7 bases, with 8 bases sitting between them. Germline values: CDR1 SGHVS, CDR2 FQNEAQ. This CDR3 contains 11 residues. The CDR3 DNA is TGTGCCAGCAGCCCCCTTTTTGAAGCTTTCTTT. Its translation is CASSPLFEAFF. The full variable domain, with the rest looked up from reference TRBV7-8 and TRBJ1-1, is GAGVSQSPRYKVAKRGQDVALRCDPISGHVSLFWYQQALGQGPEFLTYFQNEAQLDKSGLPSDRFFAERPEGSVSTLKIQRTQQEDSAVYLCASSPLFEAFFGQGTRLTVV.

V gene TRBV2 combines with J gene TRBJ2-3, with D maybe TRBD1 (5 bases). CDR1 is SNHLY and CDR2 is FYNNEI in the germline V gene. The CDR3 sequence is 18 residues long. The V end lost 0 bases, the J end lost 4 bases, and 20 bases lay between the germline ends. Here the CDR3 DNA reads TGTGCCAGCAGTGAAGCAAGGGGCTTCCTACTTGTGGCAGATACGCAGTATTTT. Encoded protein: CASSEARGFLLVADTQYF.

The chain carries TRBV29-1 and TRBJ1-1; 12 nucleotides align to TRBD1. The germline gives CDR1 SQVTM, CDR2 ANQGSEA. Trimming cost V 1 base and J 10 bases; bases outside gene matches: 1. The CDR3 loop spans 12 amino acids. CDR3 nucleotide sequence: TGCAGCGTTGAAGGGGGACAGGGGGCAGCTTTCTTT. This sequence encodes CSVEGGQGAAFF. Looking up the rest from reference TRBV29-1 and TRBJ1-1 gives the full variable domain: SAVISQKPSRDICQRGTSLTIQCQVDSQVTMMFWYRQQPGQSLTLIATANQGSEATYESGFVIDKFPISRPNLTFSTLTVSNMSPEDSSIYLCSVEGGQGAAFFGQGTRLTVV.

CDR3 DNA: TGCAGCGCTCAGGCGGGGGGGTACAATGAGCAGTTCTTC. This sequence encodes CSAQAGGYNEQFF. J is TRBJ2-1 and V is TRBV29-1, with 9 bases lining up with TRBD2. Germline trimming cut 7 bases from V and 4 bases from J; bases unmatched to any gene: 5. Germline CDR1 is SQVTM and CDR2 is ANQGSEA. The CDR3 covers 13 residues.

As concerns this clone: The same CDR3 also results from other DNA sequences found in this sample. The V call is TRBV9, the J call TRBJ1-1; the match to TRBD1 covers 7 bases. V gave up 2 bases and J gave up 4 bases; unmatched junction bases: 5. Germline V lookup: CDR1 SGDLS, CDR2 YYNGEE. This CDR3 has 14 amino acids. DNA of the CDR3: TGTGCCAGCAGCGTTCAGGGGGTGGGCACTGAAGCTTTCTTT. This gives the protein CASSVQGVGTEAFF.

V is TRBV5-1 and J is TRBJ1-4, with 9 bases that match TRBD1. CDR1 is SGHRS, CDR2 YFSETQ, per germline. The trim removed 6 bases at V and 6 bases at J, leaving 3 bases unmatched. This CDR3 contains 13 residues. CDR3 in amino acids: CASNRQGDEKLFF. The CDR3 nucleotides read TGCGCCAGCAATCGACAGGGGGATGAAAAACTGTTTTTT.

This clone has just one count. This sequence joins TRBV19 and TRBJ1-1; no definite D call. Germline CDR1 is LNHDA and CDR2 is SQIVND (reference sequence). This CDR3 contains 16 residues. Trimming removed 3 bases at V and 1 base at J, with 15 bases between. CDR3 sequence reads: CASSIFLPGANTEAFF. The CDR3 coding sequence is TGTGCCAGTAGTATTTTTCTGCCCGGAGCGAACACTGAAGCTTTCTTT.

The chain has TRBV2 and TRBJ1-6, with 12 nucleotides matching TRBD1. With 1 base clipped from V and 1 base from J, the junction kept 11 bases outside the gene matches. CDR3 length equals 21 residues. The germline V gene encodes CDR1 SNHLY and CDR2 FYNNEI. The CDR3 protein is CASSEGRRGTGGRSYNSPLHF. CDR3 in DNA: TGTGCCAGCAGTGAAGGACGCCGGGGGACAGGGGGCAGGTCCTATAATTCACCCCTCCACTTT.

This chain connects TRBV9 to TRBJ2-6, with a weak D call TRBD1 (6 bases). V gave up 5 bases and J gave up 2 bases, with 11 bases separating them. This CDR3 has 15 residues. Germline V lookup: CDR1 SGDLS, CDR2 YYNGEE. The CDR3, as DNA: TGTGCCAGCAGTCTAGGGGGAACTGGGGCCAACGTCCTGACTTTC. This encodes CASSLGGTGANVLTF.

The V gene is TRBV5-1, the J gene TRBJ2-5, with D possibly matching TRBD1 (6 bases). The CDR3 sequence is 14 residues long. V was cut by 4 bases and J by 5 bases, with 15 bases left in between. CDR1 SGHRS and CDR2 YFSETQ come from the germline V gene. Written as DNA, the CDR3 is TGCGCCAGCAGCCCCCGGGACAAGGGTGAGACCCAGTACTTC. It codes for CASSPRDKGETQYF.

The genes are TRBV15 and TRBJ1-4; no definite D call. The CDR3 length is 13 residues. Germline CDR1 reads LNHNV; CDR2 reads YYDKDF (reference sequence). The germline V and J ends were trimmed by 0 bases and 8 bases, with 7 bases remaining between them. CDR3: CATSRDPGEKLFF. As DNA, the CDR3 is TGTGCCACCAGCAGAGATCCCGGGGAAAAACTGTTTTTT.

V and J are TRBV2 and TRBJ2-6; TRBD2 agrees at 7 bases. The V segment lost 8 bases and the J segment 1 base; nucleotides outside the gene matches: 2. The CDR3 is made up of 14 amino acids. The germline CDR1 and CDR2 sequences are SNHLY and FYNNEI. The chain's CDR3 is CASVGGSGANVLTF. The CDR3 nucleotides are TGTGCCAGCGTGGGAGGGTCTGGGGCCAACGTCCTGACTTTC.

The chain uses TRBV5-4 and TRBJ2-7, with TRBD2 matching over 11 bases. This CDR3 has 16 amino acids. Germline V CDR1 and CDR2: SGHNT, YYREEE (reference sequence). The V and J ends lost 4 bases and 5 bases, in that order; junction bases with no gene match: 11. DNA for the CDR3: TGTGCCAGCAGCCTTTACGGTAGCGGGAGGGCCAACGAGCAGTACTTC. It translates to CASSLYGSGRANEQYF. The full variable domain, rest sourced from reference TRBV5-4 and TRBJ2-7, is ETGVTQSPTHLIKTRGQQVTLRCSSQSGHNTVSWYQQALGQGPQFIFQYYREEENGRGNFPPRFSGLQFPNYSSELNVNALELDDSALYLCASSLYGSGRANEQYFGPGTRLTVT.